These 7 T cell receptor beta chains were sequenced from one sample in a study of identical twins (dated by TCRdb to the mid-2010s). Libraries were constructed by 5' RACE. Sequencing relied on an Illumina HiSeq 2000. TCRdb reran the public reads through fastp at Q25 and MiXCR, keeping productive beta chains. Each entry merges the rows of one CDR3 protein and shows their most common DNA and genes. A total of 1.5 million or so distinct CDR3 sequences appear in this sample, 32% of them only once. In total, the top ten clones hold about 0.27% of the sample. The specimen sequenced was cord blood. These receptors were taken from a newborn girl in good health.

This clonotype was found a few times. The rearrangement uses TRBV20-1 and TRBJ2-7; tentatively, D is TRBD1 (7 bases). The CDR3 is 15 amino acids. V lost 6 bases and J 2 bases, leaving 20 bases between the germline ends. Germline V gene lookup returns CDR1 DFQATT and CDR2 SNEGSKA (reference sequence). The CDR3 sequence is CSALGGTDIPYEQYF. The CDR3, as DNA: TGCAGTGCCCTGGGCGGGACAGATATCCCCTACGAGCAGTACTTC.

This clonotype has a count of ten or more. Its ends do not fully match the called genes, so a read error is possible. This chain connects TRBV11-2 to TRBJ2-5; D gene uncertain. This CDR3 spans 14 amino acids. Germline CDR1 and CDR2: SGHAT and FQNNGV. Here the CDR3 DNA reads TGTGCCAGCAGTTTAGGTAGAGGCGGAGAGACCCAGTACTTC. Translation: CASSLGRGGETQYF. The whole variable domain, remainder taken from reference TRBV11-2 and TRBJ2-5, is EAGVAQSPRYKIIEKRQSVAFWCNPISGHATLYWYQQILGQGPKLLIQFQNNGVVDDSQLPKDRFSAERLKGVDSTLKIQPAKLEDSAVYLCASSLGRGGETQYFGPGTRLLVL.

This clonotype has at least ten counts. The chain recombines TRBV7-2 with TRBJ2-1; the D is unclear. The ends were cut back, 1 base at V and 9 bases at J, with 13 bases in the middle. The CDR3 spans 14 residues. Germline V CDR1 and CDR2: SGHTA, FQGNSA. The CDR3 DNA sequence: TGTGCCAGCAGCTTAGTACGGTTGTCGGGTGAGCAGTTCTTC. Protein sequence: CASSLVRLSGEQFF.

J is TRBJ2-1 and V is TRBV7-9; D may be TRBD1 or TRBD2 (5 bases each). The J call is uncertain, as TRBJ2-7 better fits the DNA end. The CDR3 extends over 16 amino acids. Germline assignment: CDR1 SEHNR and CDR2 FQNEAQ (reference sequence). CDR3 sequence: CASSLVGGPSYNEQYF. In nucleotides, the CDR3 is TGTGCCAGCAGCTTAGTTGGGGGACCCTCCTACAATGAGCAGTACTTC.

The chain combines TRBV15 with TRBJ2-4; D remains ambiguous. The J call may not be correct, given that the DNA end is closer to TRBJ2-7. The CDR3 length is 15 residues. Germline CDR1 LNHNV, CDR2 YYDKDF (reference sequence). Here the CDR3 DNA reads TGTGCCACCAGTATTCAACCCGGGTTTGGGGACGAGCAGTACTTC. It specifies CATSIQPGFGDEQYF.

This clonotype was recorded once. A read error is possible here, since a much larger clone lies one base away. This chain links TRBV7-8 with TRBJ1-4; TRBD1 might be the D (5 bases). CDR3 length: 15 amino acids. Germline V gene sequence: CDR1 SGHVS, CDR2 FQNEAQ. V lost 1 base and J lost 2, with 8 bases in between. For the CDR3, the DNA is TGTGCCAGCAGCTTAGGATGGGACACTAATGAAAAACTGTTTTTT. It yields the protein CASSLGWDTNEKLFF.

This clonotype was detected a few times. At one of its ends the junction is not consistent with the germline gene, which may arise from a read error. The CDR3 sequence: CATGRGWASNGYTF. CDR3 DNA sequence: TGTGCCACCGGCAGAGGGTGGGCTTCGAATGGCTACACCTTC. This chain connects TRBV15 to TRBJ1-2; no definite D call. The V gene's germline CDR1 is LNHNV and CDR2 YYDKDF (reference sequence). This CDR3 comprises 14 residues.